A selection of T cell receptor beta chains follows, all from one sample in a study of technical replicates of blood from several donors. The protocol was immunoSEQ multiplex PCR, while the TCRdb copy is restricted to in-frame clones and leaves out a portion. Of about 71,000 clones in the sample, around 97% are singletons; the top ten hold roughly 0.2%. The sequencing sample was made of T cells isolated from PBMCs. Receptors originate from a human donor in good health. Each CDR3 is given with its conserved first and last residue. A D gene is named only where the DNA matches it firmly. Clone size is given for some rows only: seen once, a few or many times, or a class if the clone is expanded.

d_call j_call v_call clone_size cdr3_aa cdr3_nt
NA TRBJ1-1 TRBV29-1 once CSAGGPSILNTEAFF TGCAGCGCTGGAGGACCCTCAATCCTCAACACTGAAGCTTTCTTT
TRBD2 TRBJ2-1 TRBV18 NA CASSPRLAEGGNNEQFF TGTGCCAGCTCACCCCGACTAGCGGAGGGGGGAAACAATGAGCAGTTCTTC
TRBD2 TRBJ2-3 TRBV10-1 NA CASSDSLAGDTQYF TGCGCCAGCAGTGACTCTCTAGCGGGAGACACGCAGTATTTT
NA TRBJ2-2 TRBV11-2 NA CASSGISGVHTGELFF TGTGCCAGCAGCGGTATCTCAGGGGTACACACCGGGGAGCTGTTTTTT
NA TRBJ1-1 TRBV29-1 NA CSVLSAGGTEAFF TGCAGCGTGCTTTCTGCGGGGGGGACTGAAGCTTTCTTT
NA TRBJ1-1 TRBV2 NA CASEEGRVNTEAFF TGTGCCAGCGAGGAGGGGAGAGTCAACACTGAAGCTTTCTTT
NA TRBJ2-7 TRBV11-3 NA CASSLTGSTYEQYF TGTGCCAGCAGCTTGACGGGTTCTACCTACGAGCAGTACTTC
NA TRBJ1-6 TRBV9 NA CASSVDTRHHSPLHF TGTGCCAGCAGCGTAGATACGAGGCACCATTCACCCCTCCACTTT
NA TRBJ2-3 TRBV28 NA CATAGGVTDTQYF TGTGCCACCGCGGGCGGGGTCACAGATACGCAGTATTTT
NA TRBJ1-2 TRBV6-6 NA CASSPPGGAGYTF TGTGCCAGCAGTCCACCGGGGGGGGCTGGCTACACCTTC
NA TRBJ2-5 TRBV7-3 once CASSLTGGDAETQYF TGTGCCAGCAGCTTAACAGGGGGGGACGCAGAGACCCAGTACTTC
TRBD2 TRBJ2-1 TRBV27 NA CASSPTSGGVHGQFF TGTGCCAGCAGTCCGACTAGCGGGGGGGTCCATGGGCAGTTCTTC
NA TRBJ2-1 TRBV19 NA CATGEREVNEQFF TGTGCCACGGGGGAGCGCGAGGTCAATGAGCAGTTCTTC
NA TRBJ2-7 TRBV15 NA CATSRAAGPYEQYF TGTGCCACCAGCAGAGCGGCGGGCCCCTACGAGCAGTACTTC
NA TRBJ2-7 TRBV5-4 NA CASSSRRVGEQYF TGTGCCAGCAGCTCCAGGAGGGTCGGCGAGCAGTACTTC
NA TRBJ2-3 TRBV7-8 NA CASSSWTEPSTDTQYF TGTGCCAGCAGCTCCTGGACTGAGCCTAGCACAGATACGCAGTATTTT
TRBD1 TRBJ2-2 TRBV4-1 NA CASLSRGRTGELFF TGCGCCAGCCTATCCAGGGGGCGCACCGGGGAGCTGTTTTTT
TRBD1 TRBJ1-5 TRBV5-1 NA CASSATGGAGQPQHF TGCGCCAGCAGCGCCACAGGGGGCGCGGGGCAGCCCCAGCATTTT
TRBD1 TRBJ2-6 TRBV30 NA CASDRGNWVLTF TGTGCCTCCGACAGGGGGAATTGGGTCCTGACTTTC
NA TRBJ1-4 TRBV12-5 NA CASGFGQGGEKLFF TGTGCTAGTGGTTTTGGGCAGGGCGGTGAAAAACTGTTTTTT
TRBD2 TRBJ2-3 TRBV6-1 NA CASVSGGLNTQYF TGTGCCAGCGTTTCGGGGGGGCTGAATACGCAGTATTTT
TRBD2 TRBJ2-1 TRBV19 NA CASSIVVLAGAYNEQFF TGTGCCAGTAGTATAGTCGTACTAGCGGGAGCGTACAATGAGCAGTTCTTC
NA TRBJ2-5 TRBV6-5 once CASSRERETQYF TGTGCCAGCAGCCGGGAGAGAGAGACCCAGTACTTC
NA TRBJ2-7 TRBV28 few CASTKGLPVIYEQYF TGTGCCAGCACAAAGGGACTCCCCGTTATATACGAGCAGTACTTC
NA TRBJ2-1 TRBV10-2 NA CASVEAGSSSYNEQFF TGCGCCAGCGTGGAGGCGGGCTCGAGCTCCTACAATGAGCAGTTCTTC
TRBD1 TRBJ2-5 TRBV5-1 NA CASSLTGTGEETQYF TGCGCCAGCAGCTTAACCGGGACAGGGGAGGAGACCCAGTACTTC
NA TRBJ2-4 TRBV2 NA CASIDGAIQYF TGTGCCAGCATCGATGGGGCCATTCAGTACTTC
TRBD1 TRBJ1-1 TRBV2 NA CASSERQGLTEAFF TGTGCCAGCAGTGAGAGACAGGGGTTAACTGAAGCTTTCTTT
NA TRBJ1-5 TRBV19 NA CASSTEAGLHQPQHF TGTGCCAGTAGTACCGAGGCAGGGCTCCATCAGCCCCAGCATTTT
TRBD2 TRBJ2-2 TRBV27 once CAGRASNTGELFF TGTGCCGGGAGGGCGTCGAACACCGGGGAGCTGTTTTTT
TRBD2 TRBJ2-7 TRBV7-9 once CASGPYPGTSGRTYEQYF TGTGCCAGCGGCCCTTACCCCGGGACTAGCGGGAGGACCTACGAGCAGTACTTC
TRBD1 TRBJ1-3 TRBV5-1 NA CASSFDRAGNTIYF TGCGCCAGCAGCTTCGACAGGGCTGGAAACACCATATATTTT
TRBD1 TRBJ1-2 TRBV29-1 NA CSVVGGTGGYGYTF TGCAGCGTTGTAGGAGGGACAGGGGGCTATGGCTACACCTTC
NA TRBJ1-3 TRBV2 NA CASSRTVQNTIYF TGTGCCAGCAGTCGGACAGTTCAAAACACCATATATTTT
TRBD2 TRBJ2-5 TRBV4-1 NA CASSQTSGMQETQYF TGCGCCAGCAGCCAAACTAGCGGGATGCAAGAGACCCAGTACTTC
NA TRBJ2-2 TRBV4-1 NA CASSQILARPAGELFF TGCGCCAGCAGCCAGATACTAGCCCGTCCTGCCGGGGAGCTGTTTTTT
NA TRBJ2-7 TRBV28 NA CASRKPDTYEQYF TGTGCCAGCAGAAAGCCCGACACCTACGAGCAGTACTTC
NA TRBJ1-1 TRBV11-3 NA CASEDRDSLTEAFF TGTGCCAGCGAAGATAGGGACTCCCTTACTGAAGCTTTCTTT
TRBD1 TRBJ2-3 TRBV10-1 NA CASSESQGVITDTQYF TGCGCCAGCAGTGAGTCGCAGGGGGTTATCACAGATACGCAGTATTTT
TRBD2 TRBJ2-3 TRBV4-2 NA CASSQGLAGGPPDTQYF TGTGCCAGCAGCCAAGGGCTAGCGGGGGGGCCTCCGGATACGCAGTATTTT
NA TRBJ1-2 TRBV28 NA CASSAVTGFYGYTF TGTGCCAGCAGTGCTGTGACAGGCTTCTATGGCTACACCTTC
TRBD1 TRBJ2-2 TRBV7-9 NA CASSLLPRGQFANTGELFF TGTGCCAGCAGCTTACTCCCCAGGGGACAGTTCGCGAACACCGGGGAGCTGTTTTTT
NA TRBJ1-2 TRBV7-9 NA CASSLRTGNYGYTF TGTGCCAGCAGCTTACGGACTGGAAACTATGGCTACACCTTC
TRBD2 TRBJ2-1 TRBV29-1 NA CSVEDDIGGGAKYNEQFF TGCAGCGTTGAAGATGATATCGGCGGGGGAGCGAAATACAATGAGCAGTTCTTC
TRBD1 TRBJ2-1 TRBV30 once CAWSVQGATGQFF TGTGCCTGGAGTGTACAGGGGGCGACAGGGCAGTTCTTC
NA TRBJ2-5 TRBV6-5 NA CASSYGTGKKTQYF TGTGCCAGCAGTTACGGTACAGGGAAAAAGACCCAGTACTTC
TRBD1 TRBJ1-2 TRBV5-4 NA CASSLEVEQGAGGDGYTF TGTGCCAGCAGCTTGGAAGTGGAGCAGGGGGCAGGGGGTGATGGCTACACCTTC
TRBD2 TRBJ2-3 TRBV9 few CASSEPSSTSGRALGTDTQYF TGTGCCAGCAGCGAGCCCTCATCAACTAGCGGGAGGGCCTTAGGCACAGATACGCAGTATTTT
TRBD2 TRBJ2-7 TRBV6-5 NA CASSYSRAGAYEQYF TGTGCCAGCAGTTACTCTCGGGCGGGGGCCTACGAGCAGTACTTC
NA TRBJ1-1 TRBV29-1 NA CSVAGTMNTEAFF TGCAGCGTAGCCGGGACAATGAACACTGAAGCTTTCTTT
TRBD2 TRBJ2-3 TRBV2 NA CASSGGLAGVGHTQYF TGTGCCAGCAGTGGCGGTCTAGCGGGAGTTGGGCATACGCAGTATTTT
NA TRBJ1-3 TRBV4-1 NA CASSQERGEIGGNTIYF TGCGCCAGCAGCCAAGAACGGGGGGAGATCGGTGGAAACACCATATATTTT
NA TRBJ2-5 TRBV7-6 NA CASSLAAGWETQYF TGTGCCAGCAGCTTAGCGGCAGGATGGGAGACCCAGTACTTC
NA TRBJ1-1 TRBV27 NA CASSLSQGPNTEAFF TGTGCCAGCAGTTTATCACAGGGACCGAACACTGAAGCTTTCTTT
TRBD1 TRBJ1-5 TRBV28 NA CASSTSQGAGNQPQHF TGTGCCAGCAGTACCTCACAGGGGGCAGGCAATCAGCCCCAGCATTTT
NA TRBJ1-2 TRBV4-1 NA CASSQDGWFRVAGGYTF TGCGCCAGCAGCCAAGATGGATGGTTTAGGGTTGCGGGCGGCTACACCTTC
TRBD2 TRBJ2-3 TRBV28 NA CASKPGGRTDTQYF TGTGCCAGCAAGCCGGGAGGTAGAACAGATACGCAGTATTTT
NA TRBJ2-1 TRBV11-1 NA CASSFTGNEQFF TGTGCCAGCAGCTTCACGGGTAATGAGCAGTTCTTC
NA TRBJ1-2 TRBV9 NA CASSDGQLNYGYTF TGTGCCAGCAGCGATGGACAGCTCAACTATGGCTACACCTTC
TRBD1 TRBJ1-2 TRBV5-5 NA CASSQAGQGIFGYTF TGTGCCAGCAGCCAGGCGGGACAGGGGATCTTTGGCTACACCTTC